A selection of T cell receptor beta chains follows, all from one sample in a study of shared clonotypes between healthy human individuals. The table came from immunoSEQ multiplex PCR; TCRdb's copy has only in-frame clones and leaves some out. The sample carries more than 1.2 million clones, around 98.5% recorded once. Sequencing used naive CD4+ T cells sorted from blood. The receptors come from a man under 40 in good health. Both conserved end residues are part of each CDR3. The order of the fields is CDR3 length, V gene, clone size, J gene, D gene, CDR3 DNA, CDR3 protein. A D gene is named only where the DNA matches it firmly. Expanded clones get a size class; other rows say once, few or many, or leave the size out.

cdr3_length: 15
v_call: TRBV2
clone_size: NA
j_call: TRBJ1-5
d_call: TRBD1
cdr3_nt: TGTGCCAGCACCAGGGGGGGGACAATCAATCAGCCCCAGCATTTT
cdr3_aa: CASTRGGTINQPQHF

cdr3_length: 12
v_call: TRBV30
clone_size: NA
j_call: TRBJ2-7
d_call: NA
cdr3_nt: TGTGCCTGGAGCGGAGGAGGCTACGAGCAGTACTTC
cdr3_aa: CAWSGGGYEQYF

cdr3_length: 13
v_call: TRBV30
clone_size: NA
j_call: TRBJ1-2
d_call: TRBD1
cdr3_nt: TGTGCCTGTCCCGGGACAGGGAACGACGGCTACACCTTC
cdr3_aa: CACPGTGNDGYTF

cdr3_length: 15
v_call: TRBV14
clone_size: NA
j_call: TRBJ1-1
d_call: NA
cdr3_nt: TGTGCCAGCAGCCAAGTGGGGACATGGGACACTGAAGCTTTCTTT
cdr3_aa: CASSQVGTWDTEAFF

cdr3_length: 11
v_call: TRBV20-1
clone_size: NA
j_call: TRBJ2-7
d_call: NA
cdr3_nt: TGCAGTGCTAGGGGACGGTACGAGCAGTACTTC
cdr3_aa: CSARGRYEQYF

cdr3_length: 14
v_call: TRBV6-1
clone_size: NA
j_call: TRBJ2-2
d_call: NA
cdr3_nt: TGTGCCAGCAGTGGGTTAGCCGGGACCGGGGAGCTGTTTTTT
cdr3_aa: CASSGLAGTGELFF

cdr3_length: 13
v_call: TRBV15
clone_size: NA
j_call: TRBJ2-1
d_call: NA
cdr3_nt: TGTGCCACCTCTTCTGTAGCGGTTAATGAGCAGTTCTTC
cdr3_aa: CATSSVAVNEQFF

cdr3_length: 14
v_call: TRBV29-1
clone_size: NA
j_call: TRBJ1-2
d_call: NA
cdr3_nt: TGCAGCGTTGGAGGTGGCTCGACAGAGGGTGGCTACACCTTC
cdr3_aa: CSVGGGSTEGGYTF

cdr3_length: 15
v_call: TRBV29-1
clone_size: NA
j_call: TRBJ1-2
d_call: NA
cdr3_nt: TGCAGCGACACACCCCCTGACACAGGGAACTATGGCTACACCTTC
cdr3_aa: CSDTPPDTGNYGYTF

cdr3_length: 13
v_call: TRBV6-5
clone_size: NA
j_call: TRBJ1-2
d_call: TRBD1
cdr3_nt: TGTGCCACCTCTGGACAGGCGAGCTATGGCTACACCTTC
cdr3_aa: CATSGQASYGYTF

cdr3_length: 14
v_call: TRBV7-2
clone_size: NA
j_call: TRBJ2-7
d_call: NA
cdr3_nt: TGTGCCAGCAGCTTAAGGACTCACGCCTACGAGCAGTACTTC
cdr3_aa: CASSLRTHAYEQYF

cdr3_length: 16
v_call: TRBV9
clone_size: NA
j_call: TRBJ2-2
d_call: TRBD1
cdr3_nt: TGTGCCAGCAGCGCACCGGGACAGGAGTACACCGGGGAGCTGTTTTTT
cdr3_aa: CASSAPGQEYTGELFF

cdr3_length: 16
v_call: TRBV5-4
clone_size: once
j_call: TRBJ2-5
d_call: TRBD2
cdr3_nt: TGTGCCAGCAGCTTGTTGCTTAGCGGGAGTGTAGAGACCCAGTACTTC
cdr3_aa: CASSLLLSGSVETQYF

cdr3_length: 17
v_call: TRBV7-9
clone_size: NA
j_call: TRBJ2-2
d_call: TRBD2
cdr3_nt: TGTGCCAGCAGCTTAGGGCTAGCGGGATATAACACCGGGGAGCTGTTTTTT
cdr3_aa: CASSLGLAGYNTGELFF

cdr3_length: 20
v_call: TRBV18
clone_size: NA
j_call: TRBJ2-6
d_call: NA
cdr3_nt: TGTGCCAGCTCACCTGGCTGGCGGGCAGCACCCAGGGGTGGGGCCAACGTCCTGACTTTC
cdr3_aa: CASSPGWRAAPRGGANVLTF

cdr3_length: 14
v_call: TRBV29-1
clone_size: NA
j_call: TRBJ2-7
d_call: NA
cdr3_nt: TGCAGCGTTGAAGATCGTGGCGGTTCCTACGAGCAGTACTTC
cdr3_aa: CSVEDRGGSYEQYF

cdr3_length: 12
v_call: TRBV27
clone_size: NA
j_call: TRBJ2-3
d_call: TRBD1
cdr3_nt: TGTGCCAGCAGGTGGACAGGGGATACGCAGTATTTT
cdr3_aa: CASRWTGDTQYF

cdr3_length: 15
v_call: TRBV9
clone_size: once
j_call: TRBJ2-1
d_call: NA
cdr3_nt: TGTGCCAGCAGCGTTAGCGGTAGCTCCTACAATGAGCAGTTCTTC
cdr3_aa: CASSVSGSSYNEQFF

cdr3_length: 14
v_call: TRBV18
clone_size: NA
j_call: TRBJ1-4
d_call: NA
cdr3_nt: TGTGCCAGCTCACAACAGGCTACTAATGAAAAACTGTTTTTT
cdr3_aa: CASSQQATNEKLFF

cdr3_length: 15
v_call: TRBV10-1
clone_size: NA
j_call: TRBJ2-7
d_call: NA
cdr3_nt: TGCGCCAGCAGTGAGTCTGCCGGACGAATTGGGGAGCAGTACTTC
cdr3_aa: CASSESAGRIGEQYF

cdr3_length: 15
v_call: TRBV11-2
clone_size: NA
j_call: TRBJ2-2
d_call: TRBD1
cdr3_nt: TGTGCCAGCAGCCTTGACAGGGTTTATACCGGGGAGCTGTTTTTT
cdr3_aa: CASSLDRVYTGELFF

cdr3_length: 15
v_call: TRBV5-1
clone_size: NA
j_call: TRBJ2-2
d_call: NA
cdr3_nt: TGCGCCAGCAGCTCGTTGACAGGGAACACCGGGGAGCTGTTTTTT
cdr3_aa: CASSSLTGNTGELFF

cdr3_length: 16
v_call: TRBV5-6
clone_size: NA
j_call: TRBJ2-3
d_call: NA
cdr3_nt: TGTGCCAGCAGCTTGGGGCCAGGAGTCCCCACAGATACGCAGTATTTT
cdr3_aa: CASSLGPGVPTDTQYF

cdr3_length: 17
v_call: TRBV12-5
clone_size: NA
j_call: TRBJ1-3
d_call: NA
cdr3_nt: TGTGCTAGTGGTTTGACCCAACGTCGGACTGGTGGAAACACCATATATTTT
cdr3_aa: CASGLTQRRTGGNTIYF

cdr3_length: 14
v_call: TRBV11-3
clone_size: NA
j_call: TRBJ2-4
d_call: NA
cdr3_nt: TGTGCCAGCAGCTCCGGTGGGGAGAAAAACATTCAGTACTTC
cdr3_aa: CASSSGGEKNIQYF

cdr3_length: 15
v_call: TRBV18
clone_size: NA
j_call: TRBJ1-4
d_call: TRBD1
cdr3_nt: TGTGCCAGCTCAGCCATGACAGGGCCTAATGAAAAACTGTTTTTT
cdr3_aa: CASSAMTGPNEKLFF

cdr3_length: 15
v_call: TRBV28
clone_size: NA
j_call: TRBJ1-5
d_call: NA
cdr3_nt: TGTGCCGGGCAGGACTCCTCAAAGGTCAATCAGCCCCAGCATTTT
cdr3_aa: CAGQDSSKVNQPQHF

cdr3_length: 16
v_call: TRBV5-1
clone_size: NA
j_call: TRBJ2-5
d_call: TRBD2
cdr3_nt: TGCGCCAGCAGCTTACCGACTAGCGGGAGTGGTGAGACCCAGTACTTC
cdr3_aa: CASSLPTSGSGETQYF

cdr3_length: 13
v_call: TRBV7-8
clone_size: NA
j_call: TRBJ2-2
d_call: NA
cdr3_nt: TGTGCCAGCAGGTCCGGCTGGTCCGGGGAGCTGTTTTTT
cdr3_aa: CASRSGWSGELFF

cdr3_length: 13
v_call: TRBV6-4
clone_size: NA
j_call: TRBJ1-5
d_call: NA
cdr3_nt: TGTGCCAGCAGTGCTTCAGGGGATCAGCCCCAGCATTTT
cdr3_aa: CASSASGDQPQHF